This TCR beta chain was observed in a study of sequential checkpoint blockade in melanoma (dated by TCRdb to about 2019). As for the study more broadly: Patients were assigned by 1:1 randomization to either first-line nivolumab followed by ipilimumab (arm A) or ipilimumab followed by nivolumab (arm B). Maintenance nivolumab was given following each of the two trial sequences. Results the study describes overall, beyond this receptor: The model for predicting response that combines TCR metrics with mutation burden needs to be validated in larger, independent patient cohorts.

TCRbeta CDR3 regions were immunosequenced from genomic DNA with the immunoSEQ Assay. Before high-throughput sequencing, the genomic DNA was amplified using bias-controlled multiplex PCR. The authors processed their data as follows. To quantify the absolute abundance of each unique TCRbeta CDR3 region, the sequences were collapsed and filtered. Clonality, defined as 1 minus Pielou's evenness, was calculated using only productive rearrangements. A previously published method was used to identify clones whose frequencies were significantly greater in on-treatment samples than in baseline samples. TCRdb obtained this table from immuneACCESS and retained in-frame rearrangements with V and J assigned. These tables miss some clones; where compared with another copy, unresolved V genes account for less than half of the shortfall, and the remainder is unexplained. That table gives V, J and clone size, and the DNA gave D and trimming. The table for this sample lists over 15,000 clones; approximately 80% of them were counted only once. The ten largest clones add up to 12% of the sample.

As regards this clone: Its antigen is unknown. One base away there is no much larger clone; base qualities are not given.

The CDR3 goes from the cysteine to the phenylalanine over 16 residues. Only CDR3 DNA remains: 48 bases, in frame from the first base. V was cut back by 6 bases and J by 6 bases, leaving a gap of 20 bases between them. CDR1 and CDR2 are drawn from the germline V gene: MGHRA, YSYEKL. In light of the paper, this sample's treatment or condition label describes: randomized to nivolumab then ipilimumab (arm A) or the reverse (arm B). None of the patients in the trial had previously been given DNA-damaging chemotherapy. Live CD3+CD8+ cells negative for CD19 and CD56 were sorted from thawed PBMCs on a FACS Aria II flow cytometer. Samples came from patients with melanoma in CheckMate 064, a randomized, open-label phase II trial of sequential checkpoint blockade. Peripheral blood mononuclear cells were collected by leukapheresis, purified using Ficoll-Paque, and frozen in human serum containing roughly 10% DMSO. Immediately after sorting, the purity of sorted blood CD3+CD8+ cells was verified to be >95%, after which DNA was extracted.

Sample: CD8+ T cells sorted from blood (inferred from file names), taken from a patient given nivolumab and ipilimumab in sequence. The rearrangement combines TRBV4-1 with TRBJ1-4, with the D gene not clear enough to name. The clonotype comes from a human donor with melanoma. The DNA is as follows: TGCGCCAGCAGTAGAACGAAGCCGTCCGGGGATGAAAAACTGTTTTTT. Protein translation: CASSRTKPSGDEKLFF.